This TCR beta chain was identified during a study of shared clonotypes between healthy human individuals. The CDR3 has 15 amino acids. CDR1 and CDR2 (germline): MNHEY, SMNVEV (reference sequence). The J segment lost 3 bases and the V segment lost 6 bases, leaving 8 bases of the junction unmatched. Sequencing used immunoSEQ multiplex PCR; TCRdb keeps in-frame clones, though not all of them. The sample has over 2,000,000 clones, about 94% seen once. Turning to this clone: The same CDR3 is also encoded by other DNA sequences in this sample.

CD8 cells regarded as naive lacked CD45RO, were positively chosen for CCR7, and omitted terminally differentiated effector memory CD45RA+ cells. Each donor was a Caucasian adult residing in Nashville, Tennessee. Sequenced input: naive CD8+ T cells from PBMCs. This clonotype was obtained from a man between 18 and 35 years old in good health. Some clones in this sample may be carry-over from other donors' samples. The rearrangement joins TRBV27 to TRBJ2-7; TRBD1 matches 10 bases. CDR3 in amino acids: CASSTRQGADYEQYF. In DNA form, the CDR3 reads TGTGCCAGCAGCACCCGACAGGGGGCGGACTACGAGCAGTACTTC.